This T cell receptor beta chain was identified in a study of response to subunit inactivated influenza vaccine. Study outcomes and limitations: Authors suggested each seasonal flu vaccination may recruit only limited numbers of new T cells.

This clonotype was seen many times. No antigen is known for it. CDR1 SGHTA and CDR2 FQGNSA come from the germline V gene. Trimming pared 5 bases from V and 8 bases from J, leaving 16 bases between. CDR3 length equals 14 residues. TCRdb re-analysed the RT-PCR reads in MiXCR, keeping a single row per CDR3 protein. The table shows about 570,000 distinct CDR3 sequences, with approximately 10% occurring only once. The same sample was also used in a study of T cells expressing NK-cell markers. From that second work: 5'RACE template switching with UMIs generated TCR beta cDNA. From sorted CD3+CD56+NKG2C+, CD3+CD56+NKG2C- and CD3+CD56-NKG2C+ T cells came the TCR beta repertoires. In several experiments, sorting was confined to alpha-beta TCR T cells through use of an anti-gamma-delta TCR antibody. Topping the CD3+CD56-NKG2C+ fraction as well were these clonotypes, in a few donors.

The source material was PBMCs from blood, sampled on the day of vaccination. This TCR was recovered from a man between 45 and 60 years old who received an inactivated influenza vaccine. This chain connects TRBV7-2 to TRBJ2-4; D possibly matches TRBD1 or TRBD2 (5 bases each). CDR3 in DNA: TGTGCCAGCAGCACTCAGGGTGGAGGAGACATTCAGTACTTC. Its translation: CASSTQGGGDIQYF.